This T cell receptor (beta chain) was identified in a study of OX40 agonist ivuxolimab in advanced cancers. Repertoires were generated with immunoSEQ multiplex PCR, while TCRdb's copy carries only in-frame clones and drops some. This sample has some 43,000 clones, with approximately 87% found just once. Losses at the gene ends were 2 bases for V and 3 bases for J; bases not matched to a gene: 4. This CDR3 region has 14 residues. CDR1 is SGHNT and CDR2 is YYREEE in the germline V gene (reference sequence). Sequencing was performed on CD4+ or CD8+ T cells sorted from blood, taken in a trial of the OX40 agonist ivuxolimab. V gene TRBV5-4 combines with J gene TRBJ2-5, with 7 positions matching TRBD2. This receptor was identified in an adult with an advanced solid tumor such as melanoma, head and neck, liver or kidney cancer. CDR3 nucleotides: TGTGCCAGCAGCTTCCGTGGGGGGGAAGAGACCCAGTACTTC. The encoded protein is CASSFRGGEETQYF.